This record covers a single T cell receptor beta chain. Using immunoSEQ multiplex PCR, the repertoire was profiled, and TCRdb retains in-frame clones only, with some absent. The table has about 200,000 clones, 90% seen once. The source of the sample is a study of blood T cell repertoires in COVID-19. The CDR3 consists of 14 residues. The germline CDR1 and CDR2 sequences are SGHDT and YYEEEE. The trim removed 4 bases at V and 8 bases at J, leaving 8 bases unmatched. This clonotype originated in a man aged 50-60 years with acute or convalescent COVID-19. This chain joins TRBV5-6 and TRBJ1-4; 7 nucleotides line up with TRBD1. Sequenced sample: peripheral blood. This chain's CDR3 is CASSVTGKGEKLFF. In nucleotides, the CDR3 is TGTGCCAGCAGCGTGACAGGGAAAGGGGAAAAACTGTTTTTT.